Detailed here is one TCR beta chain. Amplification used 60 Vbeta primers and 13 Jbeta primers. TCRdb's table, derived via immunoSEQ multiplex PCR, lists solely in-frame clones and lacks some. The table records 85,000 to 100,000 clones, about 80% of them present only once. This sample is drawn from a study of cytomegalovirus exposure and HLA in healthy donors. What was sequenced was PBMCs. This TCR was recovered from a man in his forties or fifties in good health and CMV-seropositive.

The CDR3 nucleotides read TGTGCCAGCAGCCTCGCCGGGACAGCTGATACAGATACGCAGTATTTT. Translation gives CASSLAGTADTDTQYF. This chain links TRBV4-2 with TRBJ2-3; 7 nucleotides line up with TRBD1. This CDR3 is 16 amino acids long. V shed 4 bases, J shed 3 bases, and the junction held 10 bases outside the gene matches. The V gene's germline CDR1 is LGHNA and CDR2 YNFKEQ.